The 30 T cell receptor beta chains in this list originate from one sample, sequenced in a study of CD8 T cells in Susac syndrome. RNA totalling roughly 0.5 to 1 ug underwent reverse transcription with random hexamers. TCRdb recomputed calls from the immunoSEQ multiplex PCR reads with MiXCR, one row per CDR3 protein. Among fewer than 200,000 distinct CDR3 sequences listed, 80% to 95% were seen once. Sequenced: CD4+ T cells from PBMCs. The receptor set was obtained from a human donor in good health.

The gene calls are TRBV7-9 and TRBJ1-1; D unclear. From germline, CDR1 is SEHNR and CDR2 FQNEAQ (reference sequence). The CDR3 loop spans 13 amino acids. The ends were cut back, 1 base at V and 6 bases at J, with 9 bases in the middle. The CDR3 protein is CASSLEGNAEAFF. DNA of the CDR3: TGTGCCAGCAGCTTAGAGGGTAATGCTGAAGCTTTCTTT.

The gene calls are TRBV5-4 and TRBJ1-2, with D possibly being TRBD1 (6 bases). The CDR3 is made up of 15 amino acids. Germline V gene lookup returns CDR1 SGHNT and CDR2 YYREEE (reference sequence). V was pared by 4 bases and J by 1 base, with 14 bases between. CDR3 coding DNA: TGTGCCAGCAGCCCAGCAGGGGTACTTAACTATGGCTACACCTTC. Translated, it gives CASSPAGVLNYGYTF.

This clonotype was found once. This chain links TRBV18 with TRBJ2-7; D unresolved. The CDR3 runs 13 residues. The germline gives CDR1 KGHSH, CDR2 LQKENI. V was pared by 0 bases and J by 6 bases, with 9 bases between. CDR3 region: CASSPPSFAEQYV. CDR3 coding DNA: TGTGCCAGCTCACCACCGTCCTTTGCCGAGCAGTACGTC.

V is TRBV5-6 and J is TRBJ2-3; D is unclear. Looked up from germline, CDR1 is SGHDT and CDR2 is YYEEEE. The CDR3 is 15 amino acids. V lost 3 bases and J 0 bases, leaving 11 bases between the germline ends. CDR3 bases: TGTGCCAGCAGCTCCTTCCAAGTTAGCACAGATACGCAGTATTTT. Its translation is CASSSFQVSTDTQYF.

The chain employs TRBV11-2 and TRBJ1-2; no definite D call. The germline V and J ends were trimmed by 5 bases and 6 bases, with 19 bases remaining between them. The CDR3 extends over 15 amino acids. Germline CDR1 SGHAT, CDR2 FQNNGV. In DNA, the CDR3 is TGTGCCAGCAGCCCCGACCGGGCCCCCACGCATGGCTACACCTTC. Residues: CASSPDRAPTHGYTF.

V gene TRBV7-9 combines with J gene TRBJ1-5, with TRBD1 matching 8 bases. V was pared by 5 bases and J by 1 base, with 4 bases of the junction left unmatched. Germline V gene lookup returns CDR1 SEHNR and CDR2 FQNEAQ (reference sequence). The CDR3 is 15 residues long. The CDR3 bases are TGTGCCAGCAGCGCCGACAGGGGAAGCAATCAGCCCCAGCATTTT. The encoded protein is CASSADRGSNQPQHF.

The chain employs TRBV7-3 and TRBJ2-5, with TRBD2 matching 7 bases. CDR3 size: 16 residues. V shed 5 bases, J shed 3 bases, and the junction held 12 bases outside the gene matches. Germline lookup yields CDR1 SGHTA and CDR2 FQGTGA. In DNA, the CDR3 is TGTGCCAGCAGCCGCGGGGTACGCGGGGGAGAAGAGACCCAGTACTTC. Protein: CASSRGVRGGEETQYF.

The V call is TRBV4-1, the J call TRBJ1-1, with 7 bases matching TRBD1. The trim removed 4 bases at V and 1 base at J, leaving 12 bases unmatched. The CDR3 is made up of 17 amino acids. Germline CDR1 is MGHRA and CDR2 is YSYEKL. CDR3 amino acids: CASSPNPSGGANTEAFF. DNA for the CDR3: TGCGCCAGCAGCCCCAATCCCTCAGGGGGAGCGAACACTGAAGCTTTCTTT.

The V call is TRBV18, the J call TRBJ2-4; D possibly corresponds to TRBD1 (5 bases). The V and J ends lost 4 bases and 0 bases respectively, with 10 bases between them. The CDR3 runs to 15 residues. The germline CDR1 and CDR2 sequences are KGHSH and LQKENI. This chain's CDR3 is CASSLTELAKNIQYF. For the CDR3, the DNA is TGTGCCAGCTCACTGACAGAGCTAGCCAAAAACATTCAGTACTTC.

V and J are TRBV18 and TRBJ2-5, with D perhaps TRBD1 (5 bases). This CDR3 spans 13 amino acids. Trimming left V 5 bases short and J 3 bases short, with 10 bases between. Looked up from germline, CDR1 is KGHSH and CDR2 is LQKENI. CDR3 loop: CASSSSREETQYF. The CDR3 nucleotides are TGTGCCAGCTCATCGTCCAGGGAAGAGACCCAGTACTTC.

For the CDR3, the DNA is TGTGCCAGCGGATACGGGACTGGGAACACCGGGGAGCTGTTTTTT. Translation: CASGYGTGNTGELFF. This chain connects TRBV11-3 to TRBJ2-2; a weak D match, TRBD2 (6 bases). V lost 8 bases and J lost 1, with 14 bases in between. Germline lookup yields CDR1 SGHNT and CDR2 YENEEA. The CDR3 has 15 residues.

The chain joins TRBV6-5 to TRBJ2-5, with 13 bases fitting TRBD2. CDR3 length: 16 amino acids. With 0 bases clipped from V and 5 bases from J, the junction kept 3 bases outside the gene matches. CDR1 and CDR2 from the germline V gene are MNHEY and SVGAGI. The CDR3 is CASSYSETSGGETQYF. DNA for the CDR3: TGTGCCAGCAGTTACTCAGAGACTAGCGGGGGGGAGACCCAGTACTTC.

The V and J genes are TRBV9 and TRBJ1-4; D uncertain. Deletions cut 5 bases from V and 6 bases from J, with 5 bases between. Germline V gene data show CDR1 as SGDLS and CDR2 as YYNGEE. The CDR3 covers 11 residues. The CDR3 sequence: CASSADEKLFF. The DNA of the CDR3 is TGTGCCAGCAGTGCAGATGAAAAACTGTTTTTT.

The chain employs TRBV20-1 and TRBJ1-1; D remains ambiguous. Germline CDR1 DFQATT, CDR2 SNEGSKA (reference sequence). The V gene lost 1 base and the J gene lost 1 base, with 7 bases spanning the gap. The CDR3 is 13 residues long. Here the CDR3 DNA reads TGCAGTGCTAGAGGGGCCAGGAACACTGAAGCTTTCTTT. This gives the protein CSARGARNTEAFF.

The V call is TRBV29-1, the J call TRBJ1-3; unclear D gene. This CDR3 has 13 amino acids. The germline gives CDR1 SQVTM, CDR2 ANQGSEA. Trimming took 2 bases from V and 2 from J, leaving 7 bases between them. The CDR3 region is CSVEKTPGNTIYF. In DNA, the CDR3 is TGCAGCGTTGAAAAGACACCTGGAAACACCATATATTTT.

The rearrangement links TRBV5-1 to TRBJ1-1, with D maybe TRBD1 (5 bases). Germline V gene data show CDR1 as SGHRS and CDR2 as YFSETQ. This CDR3 is built from 17 residues. V lost 2 bases and J 4 bases, leaving 21 bases between the germline ends. The CDR3 region is CASSLGVLVVVGTEAFF. The CDR3 nucleotides are TGCGCCAGCAGCTTAGGGGTCCTGGTGGTCGTGGGCACTGAAGCTTTCTTT. The complete variable domain, with remaining parts taken from reference TRBV5-1 and TRBJ1-1, reads KAGVTQTPRYLIKTRGQQVTLSCSPISGHRSVSWYQQTPGQGLQFLFEYFSETQRNKGNFPGRFSGRQFSNSRSEMNVSTLELGDSALYLCASSLGVLVVVGTEAFFGQGTRLTVV.

This sequence joins TRBV19 and TRBJ2-2, with TRBD1 matching over 7 bases. The CDR3 runs 15 residues. With 5 bases clipped from V and 0 bases from J, the junction kept 3 bases outside the gene matches. CDR1 LNHDA and CDR2 SQIVND come from the germline V gene (reference sequence). In nucleotides, the CDR3 is TGTGCCAGTAGTTCCGACAGGGCGAACACCGGGGAGCTGTTTTTT. Protein sequence: CASSSDRANTGELFF.

This clonotype was detected only once. This sequence joins TRBV20-1 and TRBJ2-7, with 7 bases identical to TRBD1. The germline CDR1 and CDR2 sequences are DFQATT and SNEGSKA (reference sequence). V lost 0 bases and J lost 4; bases outside the gene matches: 6. CDR3 size: 14 residues. The CDR3 DNA reads TGCAGTGCTAGAGATTATACAGGGGCTTACGAGCAGTACGTC. Its translation: CSARDYTGAYEQYV.

The CDR3 sequence: CASSQGKGGNSPLHF. CDR3 sequence (DNA): TGTGCCAGCAGCCAAGGAAAGGGTGGTAATTCACCCCTCCACTTT. The chain recombines TRBV3-1 with TRBJ1-6; D is unresolved. The germline V gene encodes CDR1 LGHDT and CDR2 YNNKEL (reference sequence). The CDR3 loop spans 15 amino acids. V was shortened by 1 base and J by 6 bases, with 10 bases between the two germline ends.

The chain is built from TRBV2 and TRBJ2-1; D might be TRBD1 (5 bases). The germline gives CDR1 SNHLY, CDR2 FYNNEI. Trimming took off 4 bases at V and 7 bases at J, with 20 bases between the two ends. The CDR3 contains 16 residues. CDR3 in DNA: TGTGCCAGCAGTGGCCAACAGGTGTTGGGTTCGAATGAGCAGTTCTTC. Amino acid sequence: CASSGQQVLGSNEQFF.

The chain employs TRBV28 and TRBJ2-1; D gene unclear. Germline CDR1 is MDHEN and CDR2 is SYDVKM. This CDR3 region has 13 residues. V was shortened by 7 bases and J by 7 bases, with 14 bases between the two germline ends. Here the CDR3 DNA reads TGTGCCAGCATAGGGCTAGTATCAAATGAGCAGTTCTTC. Its translation is CASIGLVSNEQFF.

The gene calls are TRBV7-2 and TRBJ1-2; no clear D gene. This CDR3 contains 13 residues. Trimming took 1 base from V and 2 from J, leaving 5 bases between them. Germline loops: CDR1 SGHTA, CDR2 FQGNSA. CDR3 nucleotides: TGTGCCAGCAGCTTAGTTTCGAACTATGGCTACACCTTC. Amino acid sequence: CASSLVSNYGYTF.

This chain joins TRBV28 and TRBJ2-1, with D perhaps TRBD1 (6 bases). The CDR3 extends over 14 amino acids. Germline loops: CDR1 MDHEN, CDR2 SYDVKM. V shed 5 bases and J shed 10 bases, with 18 bases lying between them. CDR3 region: CASSPTGTLEEQFF. In nucleotides, the CDR3 is TGTGCCAGCAGTCCGACAGGTACCCTCGAAGAGCAGTTCTTC.

The chain uses TRBV6-2 or TRBV6-3 and TRBJ1-1; D is unclear. There are 13 residues in the CDR3. Between the trimmed V and J ends, which lost 6 bases and 8 bases, there was a span of 16 bases. The germline V gene encodes CDR1 MNHEY and CDR2 SVGEGT. The chain's CDR3 is CASSSIGSSEAFF. In DNA form, the CDR3 reads TGTGCCAGCAGCAGCATTGGCAGCTCCGAAGCTTTCTTT.

The CDR3 loop reads CATSDLIGGQYF. The CDR3 DNA is TGTGCCACCAGTGATTTAATAGGGGGACAGTACTTC. The rearrangement joins TRBV24-1 to TRBJ2-4, with a tentative D call TRBD1 (6 bases). The V gene's germline CDR1 is KGHDR and CDR2 SFDVKD. The CDR3 runs to 12 residues. The V end was cut by 1 base, the J end by 13 bases, with 10 bases between.

A few counts support this clonotype. The chain couples TRBV12-3 or TRBV12-4 to TRBJ1-5, with a possible D match to TRBD1 (5 bases). CDR3 length: 15 residues. The V end lost 2 bases, the J end lost 6 bases, and 14 bases lay between the germline ends. The CDR3 sequence is CASSLQGGKGQPQHF. The CDR3 DNA follows: TGTGCCAGCAGTTTACAGGGAGGGAAAGGTCAGCCCCAGCATTTT.

The rearrangement uses TRBV3-1 and TRBJ2-3; 8 positions agree with TRBD1. V shed 4 bases and J 6 bases; nucleotides not matched to a gene: 3. The CDR3 length is 13 residues. The germline V gene has CDR1 LGHDT and CDR2 YNNKEL (reference sequence). Here the CDR3 DNA reads TGTGCCAGCAGCCCTCGGGACAGGGATACGCAGTATTTT. This codes for CASSPRDRDTQYF.

This chain links TRBV27 with TRBJ2-7, with TRBD1 identical over 9 bases. The CDR3 sequence is 15 residues long. The V gene end was trimmed by 3 bases and the J gene end by 5 bases; junction bases not matched to a gene: 8. Germline lookup yields CDR1 MNHEY and CDR2 SMNVEV (reference sequence). CDR3: CASSFFGQGFHEQYF. Here the CDR3 DNA reads TGTGCCAGCAGTTTTTTTGGACAGGGGTTCCACGAGCAGTACTTC.

The chain couples TRBV6-5 to TRBJ2-7, with TRBD1 as a possible D gene (5 bases). V was trimmed by 0 bases and J by 4 bases, leaving 13 bases between them. Germline lookup yields CDR1 MNHEY and CDR2 SVGAGI. This CDR3 is built from 15 residues. CDR3 sequence (DNA): TGTGCCAGCAGTTACTCCCTGGCCAGGGAATACGAGCAGTACTTC. This encodes CASSYSLAREYEQYF.

This rearrangement joins TRBV4-1 to TRBJ2-1; perhaps D is TRBD1 or TRBD2 (5 bases each). The CDR3 loop spans 16 amino acids. Trimming stripped 0 bases from V and 8 bases from J, with 17 bases between. Germline-derived CDR1 and CDR2 are MGHRA and YSYEKL. CDR3 region: CASSQDYPGSRDEQFF. In DNA, the CDR3 is TGCGCCAGCAGCCAAGATTATCCGGGGTCCAGGGATGAGCAGTTCTTC.